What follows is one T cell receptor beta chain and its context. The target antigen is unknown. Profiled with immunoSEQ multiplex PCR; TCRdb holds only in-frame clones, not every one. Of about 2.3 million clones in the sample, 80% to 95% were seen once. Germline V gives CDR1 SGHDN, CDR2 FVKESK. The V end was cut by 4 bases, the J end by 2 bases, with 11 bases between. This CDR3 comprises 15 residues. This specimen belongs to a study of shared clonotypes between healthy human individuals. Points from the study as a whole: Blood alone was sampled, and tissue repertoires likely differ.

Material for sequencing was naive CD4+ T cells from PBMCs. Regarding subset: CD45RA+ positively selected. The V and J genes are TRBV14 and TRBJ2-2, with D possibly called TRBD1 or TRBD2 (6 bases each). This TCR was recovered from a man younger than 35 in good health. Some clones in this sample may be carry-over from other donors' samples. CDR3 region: CASSLQGGNTGELFF. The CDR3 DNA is TGTGCCAGCAGCCTACAGGGAGGAAACACCGGGGAGCTGTTTTTT.